The present T cell receptor (beta chain) was sequenced within a study of blood T cell repertoires in COVID-19. The J segment lost 1 base and the V segment lost 0 bases, leaving 7 bases of the junction unmatched. Germline CDR1 reads MGHRA; CDR2 reads YSYEKL. This CDR3 spans 18 amino acids. Profiled with immunoSEQ multiplex PCR; TCRdb holds only in-frame clones, not every one. This table has about 330,000 clones, around 90% appearing once. Source material: PBMCs or T cells enriched from blood (not recorded which). This TCR was sampled from a woman in her twenties or thirties who had recovered from COVID-19. The V and J genes are TRBV4-1 and TRBJ2-5, with TRBD1 matching 11 bases. CDR3 region: CASSQERGTGGLQETQYF. CDR3 nucleotides: TGCGCCAGCAGCCAAGAACGGGGGACAGGGGGTCTCCAAGAGACCCAGTACTTC.